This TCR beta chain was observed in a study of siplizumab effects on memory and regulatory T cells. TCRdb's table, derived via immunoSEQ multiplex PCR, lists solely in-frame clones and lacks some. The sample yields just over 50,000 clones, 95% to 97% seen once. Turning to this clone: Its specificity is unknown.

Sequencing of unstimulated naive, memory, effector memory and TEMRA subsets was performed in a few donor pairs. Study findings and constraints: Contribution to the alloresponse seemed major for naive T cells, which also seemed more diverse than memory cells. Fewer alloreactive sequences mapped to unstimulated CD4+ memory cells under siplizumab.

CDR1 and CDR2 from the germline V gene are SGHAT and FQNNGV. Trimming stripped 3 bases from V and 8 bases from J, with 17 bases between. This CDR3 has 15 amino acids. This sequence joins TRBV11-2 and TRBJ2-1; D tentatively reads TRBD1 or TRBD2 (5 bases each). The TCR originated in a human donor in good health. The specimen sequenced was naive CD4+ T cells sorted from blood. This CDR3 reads CASSFDLWGSDEQFF. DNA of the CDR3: TGTGCCAGCAGCTTCGACTTATGGGGGAGTGATGAGCAGTTCTTC.